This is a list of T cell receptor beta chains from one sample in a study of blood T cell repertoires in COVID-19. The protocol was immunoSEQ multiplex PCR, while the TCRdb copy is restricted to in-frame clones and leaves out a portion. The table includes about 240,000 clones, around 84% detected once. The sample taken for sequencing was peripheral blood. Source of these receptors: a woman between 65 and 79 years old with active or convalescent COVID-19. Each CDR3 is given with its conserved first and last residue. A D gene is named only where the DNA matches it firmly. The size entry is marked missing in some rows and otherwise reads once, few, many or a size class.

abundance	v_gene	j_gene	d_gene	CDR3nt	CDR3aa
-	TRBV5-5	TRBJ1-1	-	TGTGCCAGCAGACCCGGCAGCGGGCAGCGAAGAAAGGTCACTGAAGCTTTCTTT	CASRPGSGQRRKVTEAFF
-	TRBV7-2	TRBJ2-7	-	TGTGCCAGCAGCTTAGGGACAGTAACCTACGAGCAGTACTTC	CASSLGTVTYEQYF
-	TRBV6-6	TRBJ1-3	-	TGTGCCAGCAGTTACGTGGCAAATAGAAACACCATATATTTT	CASSYVANRNTIYF
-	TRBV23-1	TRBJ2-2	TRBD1	TGCGCCAGCAGCAGGGGGCGAGAAACCGGGGAGCTGTTTTTT	CASSRGRETGELFF
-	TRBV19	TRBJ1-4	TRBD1	TGTGCCAGTAGTATAGGGCAGGGGGCGGAAAAACTGTTTTTT	CASSIGQGAEKLFF
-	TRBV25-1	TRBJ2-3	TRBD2	TGTGCCAGCAGTGGCTTAGCGGGGGCCTACACAGATACGCAGTATTTT	CASSGLAGAYTDTQYF
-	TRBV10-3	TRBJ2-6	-	TGTGCCATCCGGGAATCTGGGGCCAACGTCCTGACTTTC	CAIRESGANVLTF
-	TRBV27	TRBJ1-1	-	TGTGCCACCCAGCCGGGGTCGGCGAACACTGAAGCTTTCTTT	CATQPGSANTEAFF
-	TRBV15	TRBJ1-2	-	TGTGCCACCAGCAGAGAACAGGTGGTCGGGCCTGGCTACACCTTC	CATSREQVVGPGYTF
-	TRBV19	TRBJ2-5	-	TGTGCCAGTAGCCGGACAGTCCAAGAGACCCAGTACTTC	CASSRTVQETQYF
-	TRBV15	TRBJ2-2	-	TGTGCCACCACTAGCGCATACACCGGGGAGCTGTTTTTT	CATTSAYTGELFF
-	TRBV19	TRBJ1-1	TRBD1	TGTGCCAGTAGTCCGAAAACAGGGGCGGGAACTGAAGCTTTCTTT	CASSPKTGAGTEAFF
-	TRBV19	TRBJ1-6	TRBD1	TGTGCCAGTGGGGACAGGGGAAGTTCACCCCTCCACTTT	CASGDRGSSPLHF
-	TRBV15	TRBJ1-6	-	TGTGCCACCAGCAGAGTAGACATTAATTCACCCCTCCACTTT	CATSRVDINSPLHF
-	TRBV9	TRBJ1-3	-	TGTGCCAGCAGCGTAGCCCTCGGAAACACCATATATTTT	CASSVALGNTIYF
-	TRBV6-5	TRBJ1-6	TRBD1	TGTGCCAGCAGCCGGACAGGGAGAGATTCACCCCTCCACTTT	CASSRTGRDSPLHF
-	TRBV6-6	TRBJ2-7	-	TGTGCCAGCAGTTGGGAGGTGAGCTCCTACGAGCAGTACTTC	CASSWEVSSYEQYF
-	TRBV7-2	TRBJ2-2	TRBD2	TGTGCCAGCAGCTTCGTAGCGGGGGGCACCGGGGAGCTGTTTTTT	CASSFVAGGTGELFF
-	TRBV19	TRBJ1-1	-	TGTGCCAGTAGTATTATGTCGGTCTCGCATTTT	CASSIMSVSHF
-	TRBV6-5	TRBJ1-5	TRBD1	TGTGCCAGCAGTTACTCTGGGGACAGACAGCCCCAGCATTTT	CASSYSGDRQPQHF
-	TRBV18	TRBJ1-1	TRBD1	TGTGCCAGCTCACTATTCAGGGGGCTGAGCACTGAAGCTTTCTTT	CASSLFRGLSTEAFF
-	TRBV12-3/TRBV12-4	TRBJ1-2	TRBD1	TGTGCCAGCAGGCCAGGGGGAAGCGGCGGCTACACCTTC	CASRPGGSGGYTF
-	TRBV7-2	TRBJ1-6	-	TGTGCCAGCAGCTTGGAGGGGATTTCACCCCTCCACTTT	CASSLEGISPLHF
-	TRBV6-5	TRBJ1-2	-	TGTGCCAGCAGTCTATCCCAGGCGCCGAACGGTGGCTACACCTTC	CASSLSQAPNGGYTF
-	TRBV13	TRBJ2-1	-	TGTGCCAGCAGCTTCGAGTCGGTACGGGTTGGGAATGAGCAGTTCTTC	CASSFESVRVGNEQFF
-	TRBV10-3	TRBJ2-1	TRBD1	TGTGCCATCAGCGAGGACAGGGTACACAATGAGCAGTTCTTC	CAISEDRVHNEQFF
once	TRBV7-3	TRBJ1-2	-	TGTGCCAGCAGCCCCGCGGGGGGAGGATACTATGGCTACACCTTC	CASSPAGGGYYGYTF
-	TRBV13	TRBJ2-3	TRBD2	TGTGCCAGCAGCTCCCCCGGGGGGGCCCCGACAGATACGCAGTATTTT	CASSSPGGAPTDTQYF
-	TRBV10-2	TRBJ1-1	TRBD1	TGCGCCAGCACTCCTGTGGGACAGGGGTACACTGAAGCTTTCTTT	CASTPVGQGYTEAFF
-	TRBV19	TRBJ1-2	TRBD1	TGTGCCAGTACTCCCGGGACAGGCCGGCCCCTCTATGGCTACACCTTC	CASTPGTGRPLYGYTF
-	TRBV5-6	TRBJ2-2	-	TGTGCCAGCAGCTTGAGAGGGACGAACACCGGGGAGCTGTTTTTT	CASSLRGTNTGELFF
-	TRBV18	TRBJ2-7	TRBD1	TGTGCCAGCTCACTCCCACAGGGGTTGAGCTCCTACGAGCAGTACTTC	CASSLPQGLSSYEQYF
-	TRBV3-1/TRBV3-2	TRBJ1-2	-	TGTGCCAGCAGTAGGACAGCCTCGGATGGCTACACCTTC	CASSRTASDGYTF
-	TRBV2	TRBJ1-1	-	TGTGCCAGCAGTGAATGGTCAGGTGGGCTGGGTACTGAAGCTTTCTTT	CASSEWSGGLGTEAFF
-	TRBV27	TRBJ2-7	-	TGTGCCAGCAGTTTAGCGGGGCTATACGAGCAGTACTTC	CASSLAGLYEQYF
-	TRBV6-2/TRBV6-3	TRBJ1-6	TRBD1	TGTGCCAGCAGTCCGCGGGGACAGGGGACATCACCCCTCCACTTT	CASSPRGQGTSPLHF
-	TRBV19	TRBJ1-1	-	TGTGCCAGTGGGGCCGGGGGGCAGGACACTGAAGCTTTCTTT	CASGAGGQDTEAFF
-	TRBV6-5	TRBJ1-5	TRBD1	TGTGCCAGCAGCCTTGTGACAGGGGGCTGGGAACCCCAGCATTTT	CASSLVTGGWEPQHF
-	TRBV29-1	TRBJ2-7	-	TGCAGCGTTGAAGTGGGCTCTCCCTACGAGCAGTACTTC	CSVEVGSPYEQYF
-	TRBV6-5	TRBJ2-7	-	TGTGCCAGCAGCAGGGATGACGAGCAGTACTTC	CASSRDDEQYF
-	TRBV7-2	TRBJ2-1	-	TGTGCCAGCAGCTTATTAACGGGGGGCATTGAGCAGTTCTTC	CASSLLTGGIEQFF
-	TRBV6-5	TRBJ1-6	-	TGTGCCAGCAGTCCCGACAGACCCAATTCACCCCTCCACTTT	CASSPDRPNSPLHF
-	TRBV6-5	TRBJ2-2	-	TGTGCCAGCAGCCCCAAGAACACCGGGGAGCTGTTTTTT	CASSPKNTGELFF
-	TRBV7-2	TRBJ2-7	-	TGTGCCAGCAGCTACTCAAGCGCAGCCTACTACTACGAGCAGTACTTC	CASSYSSAAYYYEQYF
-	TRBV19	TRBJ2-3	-	TGTGCCAGTAGTATAATGTTGGGGGCGGATACGCAGTATTTT	CASSIMLGADTQYF
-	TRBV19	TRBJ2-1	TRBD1	TGTGCCAGTAGTATGACTTGGGACAGGGGAAATGAGCAGTTCTTC	CASSMTWDRGNEQFF
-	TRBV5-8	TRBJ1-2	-	TGTGCCAGCAGCTTGAGTCCTCAGGGGTACTACTATGGCTACACCTTC	CASSLSPQGYYYGYTF
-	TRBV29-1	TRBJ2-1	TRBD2	TGCAGCTACGGACTAGTCTACAATGAGCAGTTCTTC	CSYGLVYNEQFF
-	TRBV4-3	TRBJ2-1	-	TGCGCCAGCAGCCAAGGCGACTGGCGGGGAGCCTACAATGAGCAGTTCTTC	CASSQGDWRGAYNEQFF
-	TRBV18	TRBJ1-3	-	TGTGCCACCCGAGGAGGACTGATCTCTGGAAACACCATATATTTT	CATRGGLISGNTIYF
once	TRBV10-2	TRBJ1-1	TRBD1	TGCGCCAGCACGACAGGGGGCAGAACTGAAGCTTTCTTT	CASTTGGRTEAFF
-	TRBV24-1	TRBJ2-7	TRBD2	TGTGCCACCAGTGAGGGAAGCGGGGACCACGAGCAGTACTTC	CATSEGSGDHEQYF
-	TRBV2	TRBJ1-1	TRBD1	TGTGCCAGCAGGGCAGGACAGGCGGAAGCTTTCTTT	CASRAGQAEAFF
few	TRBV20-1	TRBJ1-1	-	TGCAGTGCTTTTAGATCCACTGAAGCTTTCTTT	CSAFRSTEAFF
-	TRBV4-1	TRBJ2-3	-	TGCGCCAGCAGCCCCCCCACAGGAGGGCGCACAGATACGCAGTATTTT	CASSPPTGGRTDTQYF
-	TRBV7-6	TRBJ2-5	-	TGTGCCAGCAGCCACAGGGTGATGGGTGAGACCCAGTACTTC	CASSHRVMGETQYF
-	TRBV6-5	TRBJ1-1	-	TGTGCCAGCAGCCGACTGAAGGACACTGAAGCTTTCTTT	CASSRLKDTEAFF
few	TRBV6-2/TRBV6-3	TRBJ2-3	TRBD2	TGTGCCAGCAGTTGGGCCGGGGGGACAGATACGCAGTATTTT	CASSWAGGTDTQYF
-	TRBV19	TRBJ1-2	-	TGTGCCAGTAGTCCCCCCCGAGGGCCTTCTAACTATGGCTACACCTTC	CASSPPRGPSNYGYTF